A single sample is the source of the 27 T cell receptor beta chains below, sequenced in a study of spatial heterogeneity in lung cancer. TCRdb independently ran MiXCR on the 5' RACE reads; one entry per CDR3 protein. The top ten hold about a fifth of the sample, which has about 94,000 distinct CDR3 sequences, just under 20% seen once. Time point given: blood at routine non-recurrence follow-up after resection. The sample was PBMCs, taken at follow-up. The origin of the receptors is a male donor with early-stage non-small cell lung cancer.

The gene calls are TRBV19 and TRBJ1-5, with TRBD1 as a possible D gene (6 bases). With 5 bases removed from V and 3 bases from J, the gap between germline ends came to 14 bases. This CDR3 has 15 residues. Germline loops: CDR1 LNHDA, CDR2 SQIVND (reference sequence). This CDR3 is CASSSRGGLNQPQHF. The CDR3 region has the DNA TGTGCCAGTAGTTCCAGGGGCGGGCTCAATCAGCCCCAGCATTTT.

The chain carries TRBV6-2 or TRBV6-3 and TRBJ2-5, with 7 bases identical to TRBD1. There are 14 residues in the CDR3. CDR1 and CDR2 (germline): MNHEY, SVGEGT. Trimming took 2 bases from V and 5 from J; bases not matched to a gene: 5. CDR3 protein: CASSYKLQGETQYF. DNA for the CDR3: TGTGCCAGCAGTTACAAGCTACAGGGGGAGACCCAGTACTTC.

This clonotype has only a few counts. J is TRBJ1-2 and V is TRBV6-4, with D maybe TRBD1 (6 bases). V lost 0 bases to trimming and J lost 9 bases, with 17 bases between them. CDR1 is MRHNA, CDR2 SNTAGT, per germline. The CDR3 length is 15 residues. CDR3 loop: CASSDSIAGAIRYTF. The CDR3 DNA follows: TGTGCCAGCAGTGACTCTATAGCAGGGGCTATACGCTACACCTTC.

The table lists this clonotype with a few counts. This sequence joins TRBV18 and TRBJ1-1; D is uncertain. Per the germline V gene, CDR1 is KGHSH and CDR2 is LQKENI. The CDR3 is made up of 16 amino acids. V was clipped by 0 bases and J by 1 base, with 12 bases between them. CDR3 residues: CASSPPARGRNTEAFF. The CDR3 DNA reads TGTGCCAGCTCACCACCGGCCCGGGGAAGGAACACTGAAGCTTTCTTT.

The chain employs TRBV2 and TRBJ2-7; 8 nucleotides match TRBD1. CDR1 and CDR2 (germline): SNHLY, FYNNEI. Losses at the gene ends were 4 bases for V and 3 bases for J; bases not matched to a gene: 8. The CDR3 sequence is 15 residues long. CDR3 sequence (DNA): TGTGCCAGCAGTGTAGGGACAGGCCGTTACTACGAGCAGTACTTC. This codes for CASSVGTGRYYEQYF.

The chain carries TRBV20-1 and TRBJ1-6; D remains unclear. This CDR3 spans 16 amino acids. Trimming left V 0 bases short and J 4 bases short, with 13 bases between. Germline CDR1 and CDR2: DFQATT and SNEGSKA (reference sequence). The CDR3: CSARDYGDIYNSPLHF. DNA of the CDR3: TGCAGTGCTAGAGATTATGGAGATATATATAATTCACCCCTCCACTTT.

The sample holds many counts of this clonotype. The V and J genes are TRBV7-3 and TRBJ2-1; D gene uncertain. Germline loops: CDR1 SGHTA, CDR2 FQGTGA. V lost 3 bases and J 9 bases, leaving 12 bases between the germline ends. CDR3 length: 13 amino acids. This CDR3 reads CASSFTRDSEQFF. The DNA for the CDR3 is TGTGCCAGCAGCTTTACCCGCGATAGTGAGCAGTTCTTC.

The V gene is TRBV12-3 or TRBV12-4, the J gene TRBJ2-3; D is undetermined. CDR3 length: 13 amino acids. The germline V and J ends were trimmed by 2 bases and 4 bases, with 7 bases remaining between them. CDR3 in amino acids: CASSLSGADTQYF. For the CDR3, the DNA is TGTGCCAGCAGTTTATCTGGTGCAGATACGCAGTATTTT.

In its sample, this clonotype was seen a few times. V is TRBV7-6 and J is TRBJ2-5; 7 bases align to TRBD2. CDR3 length: 15 amino acids. Germline-derived CDR1 and CDR2 are SGHVS and FNYEAQ. The trim removed 4 bases at V and 0 bases at J, leaving 5 bases unmatched. Here the CDR3 reads CASSSGGRNQETQYF. CDR3 nucleotides: TGTGCCAGCAGCTCGGGAGGTCGGAACCAAGAGACCCAGTACTTC.

The chain carries TRBV29-1 and TRBJ1-2, with TRBD1 identical over 8 bases. The CDR3 is 12 amino acids. J lost 4 bases, V lost 3 bases, and 1 base had no gene match. CDR1 and CDR2 (germline): SQVTM, ANQGSEA. The CDR3 DNA reads TGCAGCGTTGACAGGGGGCCCTATGGCTACACCTTC. This codes for CSVDRGPYGYTF.

CDR3 in amino acids: CASSVDSNEQYV. The DNA of the CDR3 is TGTGCCAGCAGCGTGGACTCAAACGAGCAGTACGTC. J is TRBJ2-7 and V is TRBV2; TRBD2 might be the D (5 bases). Germline loops: CDR1 SNHLY, CDR2 FYNNEI. Trimming shortened V by 6 bases and J by 5 bases, and 11 bases separated the two germline ends. The CDR3 runs 12 residues.

The chain joins TRBV7-9 to TRBJ2-2; D gene unclear. This CDR3 is built from 12 residues. V was trimmed by 3 bases and J by 8 bases, leaving 7 bases between them. Germline V gene sequence: CDR1 SEHNR, CDR2 FQNEAQ (reference sequence). The CDR3 sequence: CASSFSSGELFF. The CDR3 DNA sequence: TGTGCCAGCAGCTTTAGTTCTGGGGAGCTGTTTTTT.

The rearrangement uses TRBV7-2 and TRBJ1-2; no clear D. CDR1 and CDR2 (germline): SGHTA, FQGNSA. The CDR3 is made up of 13 amino acids. The V end lost 5 bases, the J end lost 6 bases, and 13 bases lay between the germline ends. CDR3 nucleotides: TGTGCCAGCAGCCCCAGTGCAGAGAATGGCTACACCTTC. It translates to CASSPSAENGYTF.

The CDR3 loop is CSAIVDLTQYF. As DNA, the CDR3 is TGCAGTGCTATAGTAGATTTAACCCAGTACTTC. The rearrangement joins TRBV20-1 to TRBJ2-5; no clear D. The CDR3 extends over 11 amino acids. With 4 bases removed from V and 8 bases from J, the gap between germline ends came to 11 bases. CDR1 and CDR2 (germline): DFQATT, SNEGSKA (reference sequence).

In this sample, this clonotype turned up many times. The V and J genes are TRBV6-5 and TRBJ1-4; D not certain. The CDR3 runs to 15 residues. The V end was cut by 2 bases, the J end by 5 bases, with 12 bases between. The germline CDR1 and CDR2 sequences are MNHEY and SVGAGI. CDR3 coding DNA: TGTGCCAGCAGTTACAGGTCCCTCCGAAATGAAAAACTGTTTTTT. Protein: CASSYRSLRNEKLFF.

The chain recombines TRBV9 with TRBJ1-2; D gene ambiguous. Germline CDR1 reads SGDLS; CDR2 reads YYNGEE. This CDR3 is built from 15 residues. Trimming took off 5 bases at V and 0 bases at J, with 14 bases between the two ends. The CDR3 is CASSSRTDANYGYTF. The CDR3 nucleotides read TGTGCCAGCAGTAGTCGTACGGATGCTAACTATGGCTACACCTTC.

The chain links TRBV7-9 to TRBJ2-5, with 9 positions matching TRBD2. With V trimmed by 1 base and J by 5 bases, 8 bases remained unmatched. The length of the CDR3 is 16 residues. Germline V gene sequence: CDR1 SEHNR, CDR2 FQNEAQ (reference sequence). The CDR3 nucleotides are TGTGCCAGCAGCTTAGAGGCTAGCGGGGCGGATGAGACCCAGTACTTC. This sequence encodes CASSLEASGADETQYF.

V usage is TRBV7-2 and J usage is TRBJ2-7, with 9 bases matching TRBD1. This CDR3 spans 16 amino acids. CDR1 is SGHTA and CDR2 is FQGNSA in the germline V gene. V shed 5 bases and J 2 bases; nucleotides not matched to a gene: 10. CDR3 nucleotide sequence: TGTGCCAGCAGCCGCTCGGGGGACAGGGTAACCTACGAGCAGTACTTC. Translating gives CASSRSGDRVTYEQYF.

The chain joins TRBV7-9 to TRBJ2-1, with D tentatively TRBD1 (5 bases). The CDR3 is made up of 15 amino acids. Germline CDR1 and CDR2: SEHNR and FQNEAQ (reference sequence). Trimming removed 4 bases from V and 0 bases from J, with 10 bases in between. CDR3 sequence: CASSYTGSSYNEQFF. The CDR3 DNA reads TGTGCCAGCAGCTACACAGGTAGCTCCTACAATGAGCAGTTCTTC.

The chain recombines TRBV4-1 with TRBJ2-2; D ambiguous. The CDR3 has 13 residues. The germline CDR1 and CDR2 sequences are MGHRA and YSYEKL. V was trimmed by 5 bases and J by 7 bases, leaving 11 bases between them. The CDR3 region has the DNA TGCGCCAGCAGCGTTGCAGCCTTCGGGGAGCTGTTTTTT. Its translation is CASSVAAFGELFF.

The chain recombines TRBV15 with TRBJ1-1, with D possibly matching TRBD1 (6 bases). The CDR3 runs 16 residues. Per the germline V gene, CDR1 is LNHNV and CDR2 is YYDKDF (reference sequence). V lost 0 bases and J 2 bases, leaving 13 bases between the germline ends. This CDR3 is CATSRDRGPFNTEAFF. In nucleotides, the CDR3 is TGTGCCACCAGCAGAGACAGGGGCCCTTTCAACACTGAAGCTTTCTTT.

This clonotype has a handful of counts. V usage is TRBV6-4 and J usage is TRBJ1-1, with unresolved D. The V gene's germline CDR1 is MRHNA and CDR2 SNTAGT. The CDR3 runs to 12 residues. Trimming took off 7 bases at V and 5 bases at J, with 11 bases between the two ends. The CDR3 nucleotides read TGTGCCAGCACTGCGGGCGGAACTGAAGCTTTCTTT. It yields the protein CASTAGGTEAFF.

This chain uses TRBV2 with TRBJ1-5; possible D gene TRBD1, 6 bases. Looked up from germline, CDR1 is SNHLY and CDR2 is FYNNEI. The CDR3 is made up of 14 amino acids. Between the trimmed V and J ends, which lost 6 bases and 4 bases, there was a span of 13 bases. CDR3 bases: TGTGCCAGCAGCGTACAGGGTGCGAATCAGCCCCAGCATTTT. Translation gives CASSVQGANQPQHF.

This clonotype was found many times. V is TRBV3-1 and J is TRBJ2-1; maybe TRBD2 (6 bases). Germline V gene lookup returns CDR1 LGHDT and CDR2 YNNKEL (reference sequence). This CDR3 has 16 residues. V lost 0 bases and J lost 0, with 9 bases in between. The CDR3 DNA sequence: TGTGCCAGCAGCCAAGATCCGGGAGTCTCCTACAATGAGCAGTTCTTC. It is translated as CASSQDPGVSYNEQFF.

This clonotype showed up just a few times. V is TRBV12-3 or TRBV12-4 and J is TRBJ2-3; 9 bases fit TRBD1. Unmatched junction bases numbered 8, after V lost 6 bases and J lost 4 bases. The CDR3 length is 15 residues. The chain's CDR3 is CASSPQGAVSDTQYF. CDR3 in DNA: TGTGCCAGCAGCCCACAGGGGGCGGTATCAGATACGCAGTATTTT.

This clonotype was counted between two and nine times. The chain links TRBV3-1 to TRBJ2-1; D unclear. The CDR3 is 11 residues long. Germline assignment: CDR1 LGHDT and CDR2 YNNKEL (reference sequence). The V end lost 4 bases, the J end lost 4 bases, and 2 bases lay between the germline ends. In nucleotides, the CDR3 is TGTGCCAGCAGCCTTTACAATGAGCAGTTCTTC. It codes for CASSLYNEQFF.

This clonotype was seen a handful of times. The gene calls are TRBV6-1 and TRBJ1-1; D is unresolved. Looked up from germline, CDR1 is MNHNS and CDR2 is SASEGT. This CDR3 region has 12 residues. Trimming shortened V by 1 base and J by 11 bases, and 11 bases separated the two germline ends. As DNA, the CDR3 is TGTGCCAGCAGTGAAGTTCTCTTTAGTGCTTTCTTT. It specifies CASSEVLFSAFF.